What follows is one T cell receptor beta chain and its context. The junction had 8 bases not matched to a gene; V was cut back by 3 bases and J by 1 base. Germline V lookup: CDR1 MNHEY, CDR2 SVGEGT. The CDR3 contains 16 residues. This sample is drawn from a study of blood T cell repertoires in COVID-19. On the study more broadly: The origin of the acute and convalescent COVID-19 samples was the United States, Italy and Spain. Sources were T cells, B-cell-depleted T cells, or PBMCs; the material itself was cDNA or gDNA.

Authors' analysis steps: Counts of nucleated cells, estimated from reference gene primer amplification, were obtained. The table came from immunoSEQ multiplex PCR; TCRdb's copy has only in-frame clones and leaves some out. D and trimming come from the DNA, and the V and J calls and clone size come from that table. The sample includes around 300,000 clones, approximately 83% of them seen just once. The clonotype comes from a woman aged 45-59 years who had recovered from COVID-19. The material sequenced was peripheral blood. The J gene is TRBJ1-1, the V gene TRBV6-2 or TRBV6-3; 7 bases are shared with TRBD1. The CDR3 loop is CASSYSRDRPNTEAFF. The DNA for the CDR3 is TGTGCCAGCAGTTATTCTAGGGACAGACCGAACACTGAAGCTTTCTTT.